This T cell receptor beta chain was profiled in a study of control samples from healthy donors and cancer patients. The CDR3 contains 13 residues. From germline, CDR1 is SGDLS and CDR2 YYNGEE. V lost 3 bases, J lost 0 bases, and 4 bases lay in between. Some clones are missing from TCRdb's copy, which holds only in-frame ones; the method was immunoSEQ multiplex PCR. This sample has tens of thousands of clones; about nine tenths occur once, and the top ten carry around 5.1%. The receptor comes from a man aged 60 to 75 with colorectal cancer. The chain carries TRBV9 and TRBJ1-5; D remains ambiguous. Sample: PBMCs. The CDR3 nucleotides read TGTGCCAGCAGCGGAAATAGCAATCAGCCCCAGCATTTT. Amino acids: CASSGNSNQPQHF.